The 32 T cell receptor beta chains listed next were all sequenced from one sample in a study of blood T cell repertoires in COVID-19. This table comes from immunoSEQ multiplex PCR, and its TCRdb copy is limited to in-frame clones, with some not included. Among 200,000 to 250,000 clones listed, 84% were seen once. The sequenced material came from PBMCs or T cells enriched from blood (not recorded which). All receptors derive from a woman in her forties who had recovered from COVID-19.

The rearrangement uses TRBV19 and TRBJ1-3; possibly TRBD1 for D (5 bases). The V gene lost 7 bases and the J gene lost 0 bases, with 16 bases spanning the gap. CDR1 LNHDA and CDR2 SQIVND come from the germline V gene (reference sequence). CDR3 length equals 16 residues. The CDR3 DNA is TGTGCCAGTACTCCTCCGACAGCGACCTCTGGAAACACCATATATTTT. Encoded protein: CASTPPTATSGNTIYF.

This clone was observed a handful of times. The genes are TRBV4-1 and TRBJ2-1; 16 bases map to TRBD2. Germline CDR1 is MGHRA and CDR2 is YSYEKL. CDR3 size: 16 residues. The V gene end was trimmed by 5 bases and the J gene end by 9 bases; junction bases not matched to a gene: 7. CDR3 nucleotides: TGCGCCAGCAGCAAGGGACTAGCGGGAGGGCCCGCTGAGCAGTTCTTC. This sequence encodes CASSKGLAGGPAEQFF.

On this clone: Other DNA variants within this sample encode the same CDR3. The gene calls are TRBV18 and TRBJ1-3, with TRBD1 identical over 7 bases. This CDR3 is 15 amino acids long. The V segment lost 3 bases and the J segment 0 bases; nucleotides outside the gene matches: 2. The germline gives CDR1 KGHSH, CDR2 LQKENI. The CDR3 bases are TGTGCCAGCTCACCCGGACAGGTCTCTGGAAACACCATATATTTT. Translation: CASSPGQVSGNTIYF.

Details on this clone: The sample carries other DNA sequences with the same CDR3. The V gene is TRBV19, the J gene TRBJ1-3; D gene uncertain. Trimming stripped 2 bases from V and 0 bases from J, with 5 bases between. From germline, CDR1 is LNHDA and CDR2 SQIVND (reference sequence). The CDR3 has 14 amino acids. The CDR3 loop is CASSISLSGNTIYF. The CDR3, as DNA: TGTGCCAGTAGTATATCTCTCTCTGGAAACACCATATATTTT.

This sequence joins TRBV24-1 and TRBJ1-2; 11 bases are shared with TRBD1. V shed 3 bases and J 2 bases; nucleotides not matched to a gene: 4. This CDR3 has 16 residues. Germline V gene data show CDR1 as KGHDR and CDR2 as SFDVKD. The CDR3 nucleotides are TGTGCCACCAGTGATGCCGGACAGGGGGCCAACTATGGCTACACCTTC. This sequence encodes CATSDAGQGANYGYTF.

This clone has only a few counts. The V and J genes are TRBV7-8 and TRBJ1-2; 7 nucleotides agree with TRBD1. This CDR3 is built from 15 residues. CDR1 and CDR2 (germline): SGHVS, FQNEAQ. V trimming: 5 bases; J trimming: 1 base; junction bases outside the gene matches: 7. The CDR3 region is CASSPVAGGNYGYTF. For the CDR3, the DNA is TGTGCCAGCAGCCCGGTGGCAGGGGGTAACTATGGCTACACCTTC.

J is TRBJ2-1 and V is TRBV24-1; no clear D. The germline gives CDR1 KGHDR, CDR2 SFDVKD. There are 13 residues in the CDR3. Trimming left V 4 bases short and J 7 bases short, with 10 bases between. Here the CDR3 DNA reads TGTGCCACCAGTGACCATCAGGCGAATGAGCAGTTCTTC. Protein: CATSDHQANEQFF.

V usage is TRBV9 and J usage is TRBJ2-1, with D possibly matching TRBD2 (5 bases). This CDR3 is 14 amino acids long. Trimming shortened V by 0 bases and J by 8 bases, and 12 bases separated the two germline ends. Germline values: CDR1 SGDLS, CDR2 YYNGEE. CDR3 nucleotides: TGTGCCAGCAGCGTAGGGGTAGCGCTGGATGAGCAGTTCTTC. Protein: CASSVGVALDEQFF.

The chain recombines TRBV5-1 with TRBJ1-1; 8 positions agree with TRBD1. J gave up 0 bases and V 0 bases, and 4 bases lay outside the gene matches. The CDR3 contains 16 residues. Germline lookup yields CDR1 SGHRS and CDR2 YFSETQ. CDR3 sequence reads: CASSLGGTGLNTEAFF. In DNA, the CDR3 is TGCGCCAGCAGCTTGGGCGGGACAGGCTTGAACACTGAAGCTTTCTTT.

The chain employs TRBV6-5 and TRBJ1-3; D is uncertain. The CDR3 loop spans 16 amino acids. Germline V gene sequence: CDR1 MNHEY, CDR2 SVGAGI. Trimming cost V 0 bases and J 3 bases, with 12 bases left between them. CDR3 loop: CASSYSTGVGGNTIYF. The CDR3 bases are TGTGCCAGCAGTTACTCGACCGGGGTGGGTGGAAACACCATATATTTT.

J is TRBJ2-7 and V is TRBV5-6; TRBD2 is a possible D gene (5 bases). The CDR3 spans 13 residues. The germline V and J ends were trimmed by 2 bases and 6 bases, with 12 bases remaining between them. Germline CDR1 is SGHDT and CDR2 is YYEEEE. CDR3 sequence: CASSFDTAGEQYV. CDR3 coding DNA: TGTGCCAGCAGCTTCGACACGGCGGGCGAGCAGTACGTC.

CDR3 DNA sequence: TGTGCCAGCAGTTTATCGTTAAGGGGAAGGTACGAGCAGTACTTC. Amino acids: CASSLSLRGRYEQYF. V gene TRBV27 combines with J gene TRBJ2-7, with a possible D match to TRBD1 (5 bases). Germline V gene lookup returns CDR1 MNHEY and CDR2 SMNVEV (reference sequence). This CDR3 region has 15 residues. Trimming cost V 0 bases and J 4 bases, with 13 bases left between them.

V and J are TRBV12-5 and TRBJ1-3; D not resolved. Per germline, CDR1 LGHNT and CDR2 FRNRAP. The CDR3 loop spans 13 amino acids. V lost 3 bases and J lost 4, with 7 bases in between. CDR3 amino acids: CASGLGEGNTIYF. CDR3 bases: TGTGCTAGTGGTTTAGGAGAAGGAAACACCATATATTTT.

In DNA, the CDR3 is TGTGCCAGCCGGGGCGGGATGAACACTGAAGCTTTCTTT. This encodes CASRGGMNTEAFF. This chain uses TRBV7-2 with TRBJ1-1; D possibly corresponds to TRBD1 (5 bases). Germline V CDR1 and CDR2: SGHTA, FQGNSA. The CDR3 contains 13 residues. Trimming stripped 8 bases from V and 0 bases from J, with 10 bases between.

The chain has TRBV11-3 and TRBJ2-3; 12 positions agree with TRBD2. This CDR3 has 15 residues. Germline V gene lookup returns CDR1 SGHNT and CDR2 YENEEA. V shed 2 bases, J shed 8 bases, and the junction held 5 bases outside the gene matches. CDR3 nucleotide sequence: TGTGCCAGCAGCTTACGACTAGCGGGAGTAGCTACGCAGTATTTT. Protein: CASSLRLAGVATQYF.

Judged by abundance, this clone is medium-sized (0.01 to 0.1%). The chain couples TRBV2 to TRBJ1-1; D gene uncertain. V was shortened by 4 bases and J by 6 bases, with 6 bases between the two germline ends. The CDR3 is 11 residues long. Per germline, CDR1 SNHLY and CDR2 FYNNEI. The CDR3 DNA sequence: TGTGCCAGCAGTGTGGGCCCTGAAGCTTTCTTT. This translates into CASSVGPEAFF.

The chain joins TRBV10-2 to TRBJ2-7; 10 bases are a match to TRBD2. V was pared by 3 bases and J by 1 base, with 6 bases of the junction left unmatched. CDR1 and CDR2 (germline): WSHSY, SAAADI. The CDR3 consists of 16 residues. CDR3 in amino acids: CASSEGSGRWSYEQYV. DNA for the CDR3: TGCGCCAGCAGTGAAGGTAGCGGGAGGTGGTCCTACGAGCAGTACGTC.

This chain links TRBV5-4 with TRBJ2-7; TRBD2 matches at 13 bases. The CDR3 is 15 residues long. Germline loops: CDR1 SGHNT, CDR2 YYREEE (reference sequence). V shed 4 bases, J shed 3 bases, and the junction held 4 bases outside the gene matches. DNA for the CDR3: TGTGCCAGCAGCCCGGGACTAGCGGGGCTCTACGAGCAGTACTTC. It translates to CASSPGLAGLYEQYF.

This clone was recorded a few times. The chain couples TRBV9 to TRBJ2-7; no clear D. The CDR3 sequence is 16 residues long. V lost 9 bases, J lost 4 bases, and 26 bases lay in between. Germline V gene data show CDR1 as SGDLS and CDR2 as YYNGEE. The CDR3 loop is CATNDAQSLFPYEQYF. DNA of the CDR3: TGTGCCACCAATGATGCCCAGTCCCTCTTCCCATACGAGCAGTACTTC.

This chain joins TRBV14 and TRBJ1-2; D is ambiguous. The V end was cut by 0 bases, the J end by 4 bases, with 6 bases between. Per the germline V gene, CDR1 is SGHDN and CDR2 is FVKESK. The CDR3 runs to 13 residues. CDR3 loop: CASSQDAGYGYTF. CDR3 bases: TGTGCCAGCAGCCAAGATGCCGGCTATGGCTACACCTTC.

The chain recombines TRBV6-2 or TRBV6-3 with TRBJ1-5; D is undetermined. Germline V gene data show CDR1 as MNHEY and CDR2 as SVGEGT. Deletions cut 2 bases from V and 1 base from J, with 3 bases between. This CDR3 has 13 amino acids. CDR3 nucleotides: TGTGCCAGCAGTTACGGCAGCAATCAGCCCCAGCATTTT. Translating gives CASSYGSNQPQHF.

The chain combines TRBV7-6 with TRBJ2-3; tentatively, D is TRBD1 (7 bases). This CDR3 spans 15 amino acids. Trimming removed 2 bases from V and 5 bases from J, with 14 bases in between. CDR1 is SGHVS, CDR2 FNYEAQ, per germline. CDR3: CASSLKARGEDTQYF. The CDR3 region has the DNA TGTGCCAGCAGCTTAAAGGCCAGGGGGGAAGATACGCAGTATTTT.

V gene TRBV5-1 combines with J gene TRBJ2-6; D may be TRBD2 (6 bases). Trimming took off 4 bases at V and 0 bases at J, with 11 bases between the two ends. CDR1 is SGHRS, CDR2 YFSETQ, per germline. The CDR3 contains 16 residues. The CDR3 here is CASSGGGLSGANVLTF. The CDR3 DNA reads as TGCGCCAGCAGCGGTGGGGGACTCTCTGGGGCCAACGTCCTGACTTTC.

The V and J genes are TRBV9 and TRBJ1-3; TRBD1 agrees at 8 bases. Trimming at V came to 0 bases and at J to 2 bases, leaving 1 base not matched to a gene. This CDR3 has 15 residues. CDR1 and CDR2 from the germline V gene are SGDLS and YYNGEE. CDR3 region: CASSVATGAGNTIYF. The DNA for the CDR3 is TGTGCCAGCAGCGTAGCGACAGGGGCTGGAAACACCATATATTTT.

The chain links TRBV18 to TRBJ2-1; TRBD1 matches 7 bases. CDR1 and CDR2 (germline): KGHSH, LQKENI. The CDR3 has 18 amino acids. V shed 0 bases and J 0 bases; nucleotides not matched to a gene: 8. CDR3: CASSPPGRAGGSYNEQFF. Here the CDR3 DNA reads TGTGCCAGCTCACCACCCGGAAGGGCAGGGGGCTCCTACAATGAGCAGTTCTTC.

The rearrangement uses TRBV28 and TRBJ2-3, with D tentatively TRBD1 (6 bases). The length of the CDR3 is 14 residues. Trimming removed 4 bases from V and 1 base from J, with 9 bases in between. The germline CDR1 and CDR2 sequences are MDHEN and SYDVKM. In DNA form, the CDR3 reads TGTGCCAGCAGTTCGGACAGACGCACAGATACGCAGTATTTT. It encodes CASSSDRRTDTQYF.

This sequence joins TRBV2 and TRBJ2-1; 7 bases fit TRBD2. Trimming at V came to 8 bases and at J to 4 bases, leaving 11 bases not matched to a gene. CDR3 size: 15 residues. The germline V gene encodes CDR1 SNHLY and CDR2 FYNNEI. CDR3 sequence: CASSREGAFYNEQFF. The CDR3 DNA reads TGTGCCAGCTCTAGGGAGGGAGCGTTTTACAATGAGCAGTTCTTC. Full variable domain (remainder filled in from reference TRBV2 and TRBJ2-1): EPEVTQTPSHQVTQMGQEVILRCVPISNHLYFYWYRQILGQKVEFLVSFYNNEISEKSEIFDDQFSVERPDGSNFTLKIRSTKLEDSAMYFCASSREGAFYNEQFFGPGTRLTVL.

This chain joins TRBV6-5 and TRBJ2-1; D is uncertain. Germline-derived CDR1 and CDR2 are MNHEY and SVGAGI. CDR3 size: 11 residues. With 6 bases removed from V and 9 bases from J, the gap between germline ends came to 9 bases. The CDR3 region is CASRGAFEQFF. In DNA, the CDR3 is TGTGCCAGCAGAGGAGCGTTTGAGCAGTTCTTC.

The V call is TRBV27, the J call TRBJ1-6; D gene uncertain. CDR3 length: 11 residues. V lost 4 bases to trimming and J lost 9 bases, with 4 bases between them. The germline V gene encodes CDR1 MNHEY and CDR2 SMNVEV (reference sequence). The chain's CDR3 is CASSSGSPLHF. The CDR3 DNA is TGTGCCAGCAGTTCAGGTTCACCCCTCCACTTT.

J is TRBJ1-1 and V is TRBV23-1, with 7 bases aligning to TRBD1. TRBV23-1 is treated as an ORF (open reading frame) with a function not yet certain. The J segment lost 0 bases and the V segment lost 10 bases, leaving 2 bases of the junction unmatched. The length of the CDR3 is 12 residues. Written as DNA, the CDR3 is TGCGCCATCGGGACAGTGAACACTGAAGCTTTCTTT. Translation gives CAIGTVNTEAFF.

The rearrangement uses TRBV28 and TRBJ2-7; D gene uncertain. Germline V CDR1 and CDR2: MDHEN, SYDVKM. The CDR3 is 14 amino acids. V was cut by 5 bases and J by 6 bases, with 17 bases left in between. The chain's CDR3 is CASSPVERMCEQYF. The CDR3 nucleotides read TGTGCCAGCAGTCCCGTCGAGAGGATGTGCGAGCAGTACTTC. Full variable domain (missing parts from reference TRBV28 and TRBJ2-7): DVKVTQSSRYLVKRTGEKVFLECVQDMDHENMFWYRQDPGLGLRLIYFSYDVKMKEKGDIPEGYSVSREKKERFSLILESASTNQTSMYLCASSPVERMCEQYFGPGTRLTVT.

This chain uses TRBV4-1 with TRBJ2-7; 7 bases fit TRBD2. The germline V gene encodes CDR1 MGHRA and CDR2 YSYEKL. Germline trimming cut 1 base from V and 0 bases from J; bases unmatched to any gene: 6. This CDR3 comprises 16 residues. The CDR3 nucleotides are TGCGCCAGCAGCCAAGCCCAAGCGGGGAGCTCCTACGAGCAGTACTTC. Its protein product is CASSQAQAGSSYEQYF.